A single sample gave rise to the 25 T cell receptor beta chains below, sequenced in a study of CD8 T cells in Susac syndrome. The RNA input was about 0.45 to 1 ug, and it was reverse transcribed with random hexamers. One entry per CDR3 protein, called by TCRdb with MiXCR from the immunoSEQ multiplex PCR reads. The table lists 200,000 to 300,000 distinct CDR3 sequences, 90% to 97% of them singletons. Sequencing was performed on CD4+ T cells from PBMCs. These receptors came from a human donor with Susac syndrome.

The V gene is TRBV7-3, the J gene TRBJ2-7; 7 positions agree with TRBD1. In germline, CDR1 is SGHTA, CDR2 FQGTGA. CDR3 length: 15 amino acids. The V gene end was trimmed by 4 bases and the J gene end by 3 bases; junction bases not matched to a gene: 9. The DNA of the CDR3 is TGTGCCAGCAGCTCTCCGGCGCAGGGGGTCTACGAGCAGTACTTC. Amino acid sequence: CASSSPAQGVYEQYF.

The chain uses TRBV3-1 and TRBJ2-2; D could derive from TRBD1 or TRBD2 (5 bases each). The CDR3 consists of 15 residues. The V gene's germline CDR1 is LGHDT and CDR2 YNNKEL (reference sequence). Trimming cost V 0 bases and J 7 bases, with 12 bases left between them. The CDR3 bases are TGTGCCAGCAGCCAAGATTTCAGGGAGCTCGGGGAGCTGTTTTTT. Its translation: CASSQDFRELGELFF.

The V call is TRBV28, the J call TRBJ1-1, with 10 nucleotides matching TRBD1. V was clipped by 8 bases and J by 3 bases; unmatched bases: 6. There are 14 residues in the CDR3. Germline CDR1 reads MDHEN; CDR2 reads SYDVKM. The DNA of the CDR3 is TGTGCCAGCGTCCCGGGACAGGGGTACACTGAAGCTTTCTTT. Translated: CASVPGQGYTEAFF.

The J gene is TRBJ1-4, the V gene TRBV5-8; 9 nucleotides align to TRBD1. Trimming took 3 bases from V and 8 from J; bases not matched to a gene: 5. The V gene's germline CDR1 is SGHTS and CDR2 YDEGEE. The CDR3 runs to 14 residues. CDR3 coding DNA: TGTGCCAGCAGCTACCGGGACAGGGACGAAAAACTGTTTTTT. Translation gives CASSYRDRDEKLFF.

The V call is TRBV12-3 or TRBV12-4, the J call TRBJ1-5; D is unclear. Between the trimmed V and J ends, which lost 1 base and 3 bases, there was a span of 7 bases. CDR3 length: 14 amino acids. Written as DNA, the CDR3 is TGTGCCAGCAGTTTAGGTCACGTCAATCAGCCCCAGCATTTT. It encodes CASSLGHVNQPQHF.

The J gene is TRBJ2-1, the V gene TRBV11-3, with unresolved D. The CDR3 length is 14 residues. V lost 2 bases, J lost 7 bases, and 12 bases lay in between. Germline-derived CDR1 and CDR2 are SGHNT and YENEEA. Here the CDR3 DNA reads TGTGCCAGCAGCTTACAAGGGCCGATTAATGAGCAGTTCTTC. Amino acid sequence: CASSLQGPINEQFF.

This clonotype is a singleton in its sample. The chain recombines TRBV20-1 with TRBJ1-2; 9 positions agree with TRBD1. The CDR3 is 14 amino acids. J lost 5 bases, V lost 6 bases, and 10 bases had no gene match. Germline CDR1 and CDR2: DFQATT and SNEGSKA (reference sequence). The CDR3 nucleotides are TGCAGTGCAAAGAAACAGGGGGCATTGTATGGCTACACCTTC. This encodes CSAKKQGALYGYTF.

The rearrangement joins TRBV3-1 to TRBJ2-5, with 11 bases identical to TRBD2. This CDR3 is 15 amino acids long. V was clipped by 1 base and J by 9 bases; unmatched bases: 7. Germline CDR1 LGHDT, CDR2 YNNKEL (reference sequence). CDR3 sequence (DNA): TGTGCCAGCAGCCAAGGCCTAGCGGGAGGAATTTCCCAGTACTTC. The encoded protein is CASSQGLAGGISQYF.

The gene calls are TRBV7-8 and TRBJ1-2; D gene ambiguous. Germline V gene lookup returns CDR1 SGHVS and CDR2 FQNEAQ. V was cut by 0 bases and J by 4 bases, with 3 bases left in between. CDR3 length: 12 amino acids. CDR3 in amino acids: CASSLAFYGYTF. The CDR3 DNA reads as TGTGCCAGCAGCTTAGCCTTCTATGGCTACACCTTC.

This clonotype was observed a handful of times. The chain employs TRBV30 and TRBJ2-2; D is perhaps TRBD1 or TRBD2 (6 bases each). The V end lost 3 bases, the J end lost 8 bases, and 16 bases lay between the germline ends. The germline CDR1 and CDR2 sequences are GTSNPN and SVGIG (reference sequence). This CDR3 has 14 residues. Here the CDR3 reads CAWRGGRSTGELFF. CDR3 DNA sequence: TGTGCCTGGAGAGGGGGGAGGAGCACTGGGGAGCTGTTTTTT.

The chain uses TRBV6-2 or TRBV6-3 and TRBJ2-3; perhaps TRBD1 as D (6 bases). Trimming took off 0 bases at V and 0 bases at J, with 7 bases between the two ends. CDR3 size: 15 residues. Germline V gene lookup returns CDR1 MNHEY and CDR2 SVGEGT. CDR3 region: CASSYSGASTDTQYF. CDR3 sequence (DNA): TGTGCCAGCAGTTACTCGGGGGCAAGCACAGATACGCAGTATTTT.

This chain connects TRBV7-2 to TRBJ2-1; TRBD2 aligns across 7 bases. CDR3 length: 16 amino acids. Germline CDR1 reads SGHTA; CDR2 reads FQGNSA. Losses at the gene ends were 5 bases for V and 8 bases for J; bases not matched to a gene: 15. Written as DNA, the CDR3 is TGTGCCAGCAGCCCCCGGGGCAGCGGGATTGCGGATGAGCAGTTCTTC. Its protein product is CASSPRGSGIADEQFF.

This sequence joins TRBV6-5 and TRBJ2-7; no clear D. The V and J ends lost 7 bases and 2 bases respectively, with 15 bases between them. Germline CDR1 and CDR2: MNHEY and SVGAGI. The length of the CDR3 is 14 residues. CDR3 region: CASTPRAGPYEQYF. Here the CDR3 DNA reads TGTGCCAGCACCCCCCGGGCCGGACCCTACGAGCAGTACTTC.

The chain uses TRBV6-6 and TRBJ1-2; D not certain. The length of the CDR3 is 13 residues. The germline V and J ends were trimmed by 2 bases and 6 bases, with 10 bases remaining between them. The germline V gene encodes CDR1 MNHNY and CDR2 SVGAGI (reference sequence). CDR3 loop: CASSYRPEHGYTF. CDR3 nucleotides: TGTGCCAGCAGTTACCGGCCGGAACATGGCTACACCTTC.

The chain links TRBV29-1 to TRBJ2-7, with 13 bases fitting TRBD2. This CDR3 region has 14 residues. Trimming took 4 bases from V and 2 from J; bases not matched to a gene: 2. CDR1 SQVTM and CDR2 ANQGSEA come from the germline V gene. CDR3 sequence reads: CSVVGTSGTYEQYF. CDR3 DNA: TGCAGCGTTGTGGGGACTAGCGGGACCTACGAGCAGTACTTC.

The rearrangement uses TRBV7-9 and TRBJ2-7; no clear D. Per germline, CDR1 SEHNR and CDR2 FQNEAQ (reference sequence). The V end was cut by 1 base, the J end by 2 bases, with 12 bases between. This CDR3 spans 15 amino acids. CDR3 in DNA: TGTGCCAGCAGCTTAGGGGTGTGGCAGACCTACGAGCAGTACTTC. The encoded protein is CASSLGVWQTYEQYF.

J is TRBJ1-1 and V is TRBV14, with D possibly TRBD1 on 5 matching bases. CDR3 length: 13 amino acids. V gave up 1 base and J gave up 6 bases, with 9 bases separating them. The germline gives CDR1 SGHDN, CDR2 FVKESK. CDR3 residues: CASSQGGRAEAFF. As DNA, the CDR3 is TGTGCCAGCAGCCAAGGGGGCAGGGCTGAAGCTTTCTTT.

The V gene is TRBV12-3 or TRBV12-4, the J gene TRBJ2-4; possible D gene TRBD2, 5 bases. CDR3 length: 14 amino acids. The V end was cut by 7 bases, the J end by 6 bases, with 16 bases between. CDR3 amino acids: CASTPSERPNIQYF. DNA of the CDR3: TGTGCCAGCACCCCTTCCGAGCGGCCAAACATTCAGTACTTC.

The chain employs TRBV24-1 and TRBJ2-1; 10 positions agree with TRBD1. This CDR3 contains 16 residues. J gave up 2 bases and V 4 bases, and 4 bases lay outside the gene matches. Germline V lookup: CDR1 KGHDR, CDR2 SFDVKD. The CDR3 DNA is TGTGCCACCAGTGACCCTGGACAGGGGGCCTACAATGAGCAGTTCTTC. It encodes CATSDPGQGAYNEQFF.

This chain joins TRBV7-2 and TRBJ1-5; 7 bases fit TRBD1. The CDR3 consists of 16 residues. Germline V gene sequence: CDR1 SGHTA, CDR2 FQGNSA. V lost 7 bases to trimming and J lost 0 bases; unmatched junction nucleotides: 9. In DNA form, the CDR3 reads TGTGCCAGCACCCACGACAGGGTGAATAGCAATCAGCCCCAGCATTTT. Translating gives CASTHDRVNSNQPQHF. The full variable domain, with the rest looked up from reference TRBV7-2 and TRBJ1-5, is GAGVSQSPSNKVTEKGKDVELRCDPISGHTALYWYRQSLGQGLEFLIYFQGNSAPDKSGLPSDRFSAERTGGSVSTLTIQRTQQEDSAVYLCASTHDRVNSNQPQHFGDGTRLSIL.

The chain employs TRBV14 and TRBJ1-2; 7 bases line up with TRBD1. V trimming: 1 base; J trimming: 8 bases; junction bases outside the gene matches: 4. CDR3 length: 13 residues. CDR1 is SGHDN and CDR2 is FVKESK in the germline V gene. CDR3 sequence: CASSQGDRGGYTF. The CDR3 DNA follows: TGTGCCAGCAGCCAAGGGGACAGAGGCGGCTACACCTTC.

The rearrangement uses TRBV7-2 and TRBJ2-7; maybe TRBD1 (5 bases). Germline values: CDR1 SGHTA, CDR2 FQGNSA. The CDR3 extends over 13 amino acids. V lost 6 bases to trimming and J lost 7 bases, with 16 bases between them. The CDR3 sequence: CASRLGPTREQYF. The CDR3 region has the DNA TGTGCCAGCAGGTTGGGGCCGACCCGTGAGCAGTACTTC.

This chain connects TRBV2 to TRBJ2-1, with 12 bases matching TRBD2. The junction had 3 bases not matched to a gene; V was cut back by 6 bases and J by 0 bases. The germline CDR1 and CDR2 sequences are SNHLY and FYNNEI. The CDR3 covers 16 residues. CDR3 nucleotide sequence: TGTGCCAGCAGAAAGACTAGCGGGAGCTCCTACAATGAGCAGTTCTTC. It translates to CASRKTSGSSYNEQFF.

The V gene is TRBV20-1, the J gene TRBJ1-1; D is possibly TRBD1 (6 bases). Trimming removed 6 bases from V and 8 bases from J, with 25 bases in between. The CDR3 is 15 residues long. Germline V gene sequence: CDR1 DFQATT, CDR2 SNEGSKA (reference sequence). DNA of the CDR3: TGCAGTGCCAAGTCACCTGGGGGGGGCCGCTTGGAAGCTTTCTTT. It translates to CSAKSPGGGRLEAFF.

The chain recombines TRBV27 with TRBJ2-7; D could derive from TRBD1 or TRBD2 (6 bases each). V was cut by 5 bases and J by 5 bases, with 16 bases left in between. The CDR3 covers 14 residues. Germline V gene data show CDR1 as MNHEY and CDR2 as SMNVEV (reference sequence). This CDR3 is CASSGGQGPNEQYF. As DNA, the CDR3 is TGTGCCAGCAGTGGGGGGCAGGGTCCCAACGAGCAGTACTTC.